Reported below is one TCR beta chain. Its specific antigen is unknown. Inclusive of the bounding cysteine and phenylalanine, the CDR3 is 14 residues long. The coding DNA is unavailable. The germline V gene yields SQVTM for CDR1 and ANQGSEA for CDR2. The source of the sample is a study of T cells expressing NK-cell markers (dated by TCRdb to between 2020 and 2021). Notes on the research overall: Three sorted T-cell subsets (CD3+CD56+NKG2C+, CD3+CD56+NKG2C- and CD3+CD56-NKG2C+) from about 8 donors had their TCR beta-chain repertoires profiled. Of the eight sequenced donors, seven were found to be HCMV-seropositive and one was found to be HCMV-seronegative. Randomly selected healthy volunteers, three men and five women, were used as the eight sequenced donors. Libraries were sequenced as 2 x 150 bp reads on Illumina HiSeq 2000/2500, MiSeq or NextSeq. Study-wide conclusions, independent of this receptor: In six donors, the dominant CD3+CD56+NKG2C+ clonotypes were found to rank among the top 10 CD8+ clonotypes and to make up about 1.0-7.0% of CD8+ T cells. Those dominant clonotypes were again the most abundant among CD3+CD56-NKG2C+ cells in a few donors, at about 25-60.1%. Whether the expanded NKG2C-expressing T cell clones were specific for HCMV antigens was left unclear.

HCMV-specific IgG was detected in serum with a commercial ELISA kit to determine HCMV serostatus. Ficoll density gradient centrifugation was used to isolate peripheral blood mononuclear cells from blood. Sequencing was performed on an Illumina HiSeq 2000. TCR beta cDNA libraries were made by 5'RACE template switching that added a universal primer site and unique molecular identifiers. Synthesis of cDNA was primed from the TCR beta constant segment and was followed by two consecutive PCR amplification steps. Concerning the study's data processing: MIGEC handled demultiplexing of the reads and grouping by UMI, while MiTCR was used to assemble and quantify clonotypes. To exclude erroneous sequences, any TCR cDNA sequence not supported by at least two reads was discarded. The tcR package was used for downstream repertoire analysis, and clonotypes were matched between fractions using CDR3 nucleotide sequence together with V segment. VDJmatch was used to annotate antigen specificity against VDJdb, with one amino acid substitution in CDR3 allowed. The reads, reprocessed by TCRdb, yield one row per CDR3 protein sequence and no DNA. Here the V and J calls rest on TCRdb's processing, not on the authors' analysis. This sample's records show over 120,000 distinct CDR3 sequences. Of the sample, around 10% falls within the top ten clones.

This sequence was found in a man younger than 35 in good health. Donor details come from another sample of the same person, matched by shared clones. What was sequenced was blood T cells: a sorted CD56 or NKG2C T cell subset, CD4+ or CD8+ T cells, or bulk PBMC T cells (not recorded which). Recombination joined TRBV29-1 with TRBJ2-2; TCRdb calls TRBD1, which cannot be checked without DNA. Here the CDR3 is given as CSVPETLNTGELFF.